A selection of T cell receptor beta chains follows, all from one sample in a study of cytomegalovirus exposure and HLA in healthy donors. Clones were sequenced by immunoSEQ multiplex PCR, and TCRdb holds only the in-frame ones, with some missing. The table has about 270,000 clones, roughly two thirds seen once. Sequenced material: PBMCs. The receptors originated from a female donor in good health and CMV-seronegative. CDR3s include the opening cysteine and the closing phenylalanine or tryptophan. A D gene is named only where the DNA matches it firmly.

>TRBV10-2|TRBD2
CASSESSGGTVRYEQYF
>TRBV10-3|TRBD1
CAISESGTVPRGFF
>TRBV7-2|TRBD2
CASSLSGDASYEQYF
>TRBV5-4|TRBD2
CASSTRLAGRYEQYF
>TRBV21-1|NA
CASSKVHTAYEQYF
>TRBV2|TRBD1
CASSRDRGNGNQPQHF
>TRBV4-1|TRBD2
CASSQDEASGKLYNEQFF
>TRBV18|TRBD2
CASSPGTSGNTGELFF
>TRBV12-1|NA
CASSSGGGSQHF
>TRBV6-1|NA
CAGGRRVSTEAFF
>TRBV30|NA
CAWSDSSTQHF
>TRBV9|TRBD2
CASSVSSGRIYEQYF
>TRBV19|TRBD1
CASSIPGQGGHEQYF
>TRBV27|TRBD1
CASNSGQGSTYEQYF
>TRBV9|NA
CASSVVGLMDTQYF
>TRBV28|NA
CASRQSAEKLFF
>TRBV20-1|NA
CSASHTHEQFF
>TRBV5-1|TRBD2
CASSLTSGRARQNTGELFF
>TRBV27|TRBD1
CASSSGTVHEQYF
>TRBV18|NA
CASSPGGDTEAFF
>TRBV11-3|NA
CASSYTGGSGNTIYF
>TRBV28|TRBD2
CASSFPRSGIRPDTQYF
>TRBV7-9|NA
CASSLLGGSGNTIYF
>TRBV7-9|TRBD1
CASSTQGVSTDTQYF
>TRBV11-2|TRBD1
CASTLRDRGGLAKNIQYF
>TRBV7-9|TRBD1
CASSLAVPTGASSYNEQFF
>TRBV19|TRBD2
CASSIGSAGGNTGELFF
>TRBV27|NA
CASRAQDTNTGELFF
>TRBV19|TRBD1
CASSMGQVLNQPQHF
>TRBV19|TRBD2
CASSTTTSGIAYEQYF
>TRBV5-6|NA
CASSSRNRTLRGYTF
>TRBV25-1|TRBD2
CASSRPAGGGGEQFF
>TRBV9|TRBD2
CASSPRGSSGEQYF
>TRBV6-1|NA
CASSALDSPPYEQYF
>TRBV7-8|TRBD1
CASSLVRQGEKLFF
>TRBV6-5|NA
CASGRRDGGEKLFF
>TRBV6-6|NA
CASSRSDSFSGNTIYF
>TRBV30|TRBD2
CAWSRPGLAAKAYEQYF
>TRBV10-3|TRBD2
CAIGTSGSYNEQFF
>TRBV4-1|NA
CASSQDNQARNYGYTF
>TRBV27|NA
CASSSPQGRGRKLFF
>TRBV2|TRBD2
CASKAGLAGTHEQYF
>TRBV9|NA
CASSVGRTGGLSEKLFF
>TRBV5-5|NA
CASSSDMNTEAFF
>TRBV5-1|NA
CASSIDLDNEQFF
>TRBV27|NA
CASSFGGLVRSYNEQFF
>TRBV7-2|TRBD2
CASSGSPGGETQYF
>TRBV11-3|NA
CASSRADRHGEKLFF
>TRBV5-1|TRBD1
CASSYGTGVNQPQHF
>TRBV10-3|TRBD1
CAISEATGTGNEQFF
>TRBV6-1|TRBD2
CASSERGLAGVGEQFF
>TRBV5-1|NA
CASSPRTARSYEQYF
>TRBV9|TRBD2
CASSVALREGDNEQFF
>TRBV5-4|TRBD2
CASSSGGPGNEQFF
>TRBV5-1|TRBD2
CASSLAAGAYEQYF
>TRBV6-1|NA
CASSELPMAGSQPQHF